Sequencing of this T cell receptor (beta chain) was carried out in a study of radiation and T cells in renal cell carcinoma. Per germline, CDR1 LNHDA and CDR2 SQIVND (reference sequence). This CDR3 spans 13 amino acids. Trimming removed 4 bases at V and 3 bases at J, with 9 bases between. Profiling relied on immunoSEQ multiplex PCR, and the TCRdb table lists in-frame clones only, not all of them. The sample consists of some 43,000 clones, about 82% of them appearing once. Study-level results: Top tumor clonotypes rose in blood 2 weeks post-radiation, then contracted. No pretreatment tumor biopsies were available for baseline clonotypes.

This clone has a single count. Its antigen is as yet unknown. Time point specified: blood 4 weeks post-SBRT, at nephrectomy. Noted treatment: 15 Gy SBRT to primary tumor, nephrectomy 4 weeks later. Nephrectomy followed 15 Gy stereotactic body radiation by 4 weeks. The patient's renal cell carcinoma had clear cell pathology. The sequenced sample was blood, obtained from a patient whose treatment included radiotherapy and nephrectomy. The clonotype comes from a woman aged 70-85 years with renal cell carcinoma. The genes are TRBV19 and TRBJ1-1; D gene uncertain. The CDR3 nucleotides are TGTGCCAGTAGTAATGGGGTGTACACTGAAGCTTTCTTT. Its protein is CASSNGVYTEAFF. The variable domain in full, with the rest retrieved from reference TRBV19 and TRBJ1-1, is DGGITQSPKYLFRKEGQNVTLSCEQNLNHDAMYWYRQDPGQGLRLIYYSQIVNDFQKGDIAEGYSVSREKKESFPLTVTSAQKNPTAFYLCASSNGVYTEAFFGQGTRLTVV.